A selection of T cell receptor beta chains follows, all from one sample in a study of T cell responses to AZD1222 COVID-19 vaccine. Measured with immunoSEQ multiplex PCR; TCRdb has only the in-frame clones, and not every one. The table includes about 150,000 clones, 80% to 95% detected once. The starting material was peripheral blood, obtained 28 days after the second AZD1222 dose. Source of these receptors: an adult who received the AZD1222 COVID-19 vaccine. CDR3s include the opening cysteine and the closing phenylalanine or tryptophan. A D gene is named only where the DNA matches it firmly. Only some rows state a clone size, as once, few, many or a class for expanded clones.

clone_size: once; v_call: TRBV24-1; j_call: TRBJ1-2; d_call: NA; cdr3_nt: TGTGCCACCAGTGATTTGCGTCCCCCGGGCGGCTACACCTTC; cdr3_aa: CATSDLRPPGGYTF
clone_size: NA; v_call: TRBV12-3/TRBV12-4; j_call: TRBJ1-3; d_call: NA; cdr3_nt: TGTGCCAGCAGCCCTCGAAACACCATATATTTT; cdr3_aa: CASSPRNTIYF
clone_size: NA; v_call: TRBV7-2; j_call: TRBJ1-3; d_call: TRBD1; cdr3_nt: TGTGCCAGCAGGTGGGACAGCTCTGGAAACACCATATATTTT; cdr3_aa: CASRWDSSGNTIYF
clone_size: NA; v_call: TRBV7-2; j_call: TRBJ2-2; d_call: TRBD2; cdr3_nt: TGTGCCAGCAGCATAAAGCGGGAGACCACCGGGGAGCTGTTTTTT; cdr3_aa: CASSIKRETTGELFF
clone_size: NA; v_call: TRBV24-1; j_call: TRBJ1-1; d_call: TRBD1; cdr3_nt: TGTGCCACCAGTGATTTGCTGGCCTGGGACAGGGAAATCCCTGAAGCTTTCTTT; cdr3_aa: CATSDLLAWDREIPEAFF
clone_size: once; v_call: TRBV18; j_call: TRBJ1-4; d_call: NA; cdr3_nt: TGTGCCAGCTCACTCGACCGGACTAATGAAAAACTGTTTTTT; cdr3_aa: CASSLDRTNEKLFF
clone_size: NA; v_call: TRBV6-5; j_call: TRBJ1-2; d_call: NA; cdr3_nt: TGTGCCAGCAGTTCAGGAGGAGGCTACACCTTC; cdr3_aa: CASSSGGGYTF
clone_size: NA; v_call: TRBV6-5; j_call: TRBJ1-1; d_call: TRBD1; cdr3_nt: TGTGCCAGCAGTTACTCCGGGACAGGTGAAGCTTTCTTT; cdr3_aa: CASSYSGTGEAFF
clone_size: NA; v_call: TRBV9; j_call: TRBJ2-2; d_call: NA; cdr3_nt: TGTGCCAGCAGCGTAGAACAGCTGAACACCGGGGAGCTGTTTTTT; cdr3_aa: CASSVEQLNTGELFF
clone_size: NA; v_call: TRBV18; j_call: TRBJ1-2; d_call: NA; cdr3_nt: TGTGCCAGCTCACTCTCGGCGGACATGACTTATGGCTACACCTTC; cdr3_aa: CASSLSADMTYGYTF
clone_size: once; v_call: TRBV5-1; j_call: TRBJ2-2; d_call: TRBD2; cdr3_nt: TGCGCCAGCAGCTCCGGGACTAGCCGTTTGGGCGGGGAGCTGTTTTTT; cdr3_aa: CASSSGTSRLGGELFF
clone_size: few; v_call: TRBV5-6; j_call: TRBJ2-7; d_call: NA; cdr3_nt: TGTGCCAGCACCCTCTTCGGAGGGGCCAGCGAGCAGTACTTC; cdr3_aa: CASTLFGGASEQYF
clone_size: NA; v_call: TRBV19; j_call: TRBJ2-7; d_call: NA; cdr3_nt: TGTGCCAGTAGTATTGGTAGGACTAACGCGGGGGAGCAGTACTTC; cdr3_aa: CASSIGRTNAGEQYF
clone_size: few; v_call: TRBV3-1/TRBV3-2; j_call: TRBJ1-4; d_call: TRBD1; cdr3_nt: TGTGCCAGCAGGGGCAGGGGGCGCGGTAATGAAAAACTGTTTTTT; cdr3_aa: CASRGRGRGNEKLFF
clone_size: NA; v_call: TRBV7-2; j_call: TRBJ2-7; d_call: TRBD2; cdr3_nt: TGTGCCAGCAGCTTAAGGCTAGCGGAGACTTACGAGCAGTACTTC; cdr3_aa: CASSLRLAETYEQYF
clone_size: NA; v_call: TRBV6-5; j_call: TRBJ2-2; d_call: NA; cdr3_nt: TGTGCCAGCAGTACAAACACCGGGGAGCTGTTTTTT; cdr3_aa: CASSTNTGELFF
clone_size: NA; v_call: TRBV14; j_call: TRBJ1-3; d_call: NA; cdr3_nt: TGTGCCAGCAGCCAAGATCTACAGCTACCCTCCTCTGGAAACACCATATATTTT; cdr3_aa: CASSQDLQLPSSGNTIYF
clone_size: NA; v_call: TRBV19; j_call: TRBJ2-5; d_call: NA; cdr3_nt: TGTGCCAGTGCCGGGACCAAAGAGACCCAGTACTTC; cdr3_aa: CASAGTKETQYF
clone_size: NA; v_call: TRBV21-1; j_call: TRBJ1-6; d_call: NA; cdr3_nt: TGTGCCAGCAGCAAAAAGCTCAGTGGACAGGGGCTTAGATCACCCCTCCACTTT; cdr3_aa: CASSKKLSGQGLRSPLHF
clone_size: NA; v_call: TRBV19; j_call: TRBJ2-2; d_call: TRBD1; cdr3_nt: TGTGCCAGTAGTCCAAGGGACAGGGGAGGGACCGGGGAGCTGTTTTTT; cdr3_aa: CASSPRDRGGTGELFF
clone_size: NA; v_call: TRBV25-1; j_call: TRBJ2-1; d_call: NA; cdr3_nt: TGTGCCAGCAGTGATACAGGACTACCCTACAATGAGCAGTTCTTC; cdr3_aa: CASSDTGLPYNEQFF
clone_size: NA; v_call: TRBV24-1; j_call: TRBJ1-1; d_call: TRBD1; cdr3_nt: TGTGCCACCAGTGACGGCAGGGGGGATCAGAGTGAAGCTTTCTTT; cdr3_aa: CATSDGRGDQSEAFF
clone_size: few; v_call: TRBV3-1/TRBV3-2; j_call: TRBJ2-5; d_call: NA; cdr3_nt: TGTGCCAGCAGCCCTCGGGACGGCCACCAAGAGACCCAGTACTTC; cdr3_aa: CASSPRDGHQETQYF
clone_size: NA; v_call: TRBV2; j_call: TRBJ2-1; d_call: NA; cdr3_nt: TGTGCCAGCACCGAAGGTGCAATTTCGGTTCGGAATGAGCAGTTCTTC; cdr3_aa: CASTEGAISVRNEQFF
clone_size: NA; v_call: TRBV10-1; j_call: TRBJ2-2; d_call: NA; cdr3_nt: TGCGCCAGCCGGCGGTTGAGGGACACCGGGGAGCTGTTTTTT; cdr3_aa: CASRRLRDTGELFF
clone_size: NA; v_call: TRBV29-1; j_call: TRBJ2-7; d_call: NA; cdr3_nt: TGCAGCGTTCACTCGCCCGGGGGCGGCTACGAGCAGTACTTC; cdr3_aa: CSVHSPGGGYEQYF
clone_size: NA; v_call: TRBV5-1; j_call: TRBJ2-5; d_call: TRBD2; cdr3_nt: TGCGCCAGCAGCTTGGGAACTAGCGGGGGCCTCCAAGAGACCCAGTACTTC; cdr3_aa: CASSLGTSGGLQETQYF
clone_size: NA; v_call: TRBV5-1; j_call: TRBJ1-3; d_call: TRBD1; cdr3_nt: TGCGCCAGCACCCCGTCTACAGGGGAAGTAGGCACCATATATTTT; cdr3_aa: CASTPSTGEVGTIYF
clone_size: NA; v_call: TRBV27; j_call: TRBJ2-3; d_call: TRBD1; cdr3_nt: TGTGCCAGCAGTGGGACAGGGGGAGACACAGATACGCAGTATTTT; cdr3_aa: CASSGTGGDTDTQYF
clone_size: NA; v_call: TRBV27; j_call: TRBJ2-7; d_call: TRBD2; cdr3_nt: TGTGCCAGCAGTTTCAGGGAGGGCTACGAGCAGTACTTC; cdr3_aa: CASSFREGYEQYF
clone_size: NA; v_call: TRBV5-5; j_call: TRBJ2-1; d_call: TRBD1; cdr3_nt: TGTGCCAGCAGCTTCGCACAGGGGGCGCAGGGCAATGAGCAGTTCTTC; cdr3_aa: CASSFAQGAQGNEQFF
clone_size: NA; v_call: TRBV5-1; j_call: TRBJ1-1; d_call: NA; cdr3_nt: TGCGCCAGCAGCTGGACGCAACCCGGTGAAGCTTTCTTT; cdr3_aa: CASSWTQPGEAFF
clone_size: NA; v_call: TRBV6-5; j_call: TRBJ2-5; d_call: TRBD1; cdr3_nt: TGTGCCAGCAGTCCCTCAACAGGGGCACAGACCCAGTACTTC; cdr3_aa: CASSPSTGAQTQYF
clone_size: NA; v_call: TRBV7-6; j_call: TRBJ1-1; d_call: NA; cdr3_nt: TGTGCCAGCAGCGCGGGACGACCCCTGAACACTGAAGCTTTCTTT; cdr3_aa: CASSAGRPLNTEAFF
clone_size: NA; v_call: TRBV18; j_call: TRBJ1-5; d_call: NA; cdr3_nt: TGTGCCAGCTCACCCCGGGACGGCGCACACGGCGGGCAGCCCCAGCATTTT; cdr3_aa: CASSPRDGAHGGQPQHF
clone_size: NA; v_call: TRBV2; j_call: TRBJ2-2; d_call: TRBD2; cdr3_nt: TGTGCCAGCAGGCTAGCGGGAATTCCCGGGGAGCTGTTTTTT; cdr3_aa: CASRLAGIPGELFF